Below, 20 T cell receptor beta chains from the same sample are listed, as sequenced in a study of early T cells in non-severe SARS-CoV-2 infection. TCRdb passed the 5' RACE reads through MiXCR, listing each CDR3 protein once. The sample records almost 45,000 distinct CDR3 sequences, 5.5% to 7.5% being singletons. Sequencing was carried out using whole blood. These receptors were obtained from an adult who was a healthcare worker with PCR-confirmed SARS-CoV-2 infection or an uninfected control (not recorded which).

The chain carries TRBV20-1 and TRBJ1-4; 7 bases match TRBD1. The CDR3 runs to 14 residues. Germline CDR1 and CDR2: DFQATT and SNEGSKA (reference sequence). Trimming cost V 6 bases and J 0 bases; bases outside gene matches: 4. CDR3 nucleotides: TGCAGTGCCACGACAGGGCCAACTAATGAAAAACTGTTTTTT. This sequence encodes CSATTGPTNEKLFF.

This clonotype was picked up many times. V and J are TRBV12-3 or TRBV12-4 and TRBJ2-1; weak D call: TRBD1 (6 bases). The CDR3 has 17 amino acids. V lost 4 bases, J lost 0 bases, and 16 bases lay in between. CDR3 sequence (DNA): TGTGCCAGCAGTTACCGAGGGGCAGGGGTCTCCTACAATGAGCAGTTCTTC. This encodes CASSYRGAGVSYNEQFF.

In this sample, this clonotype turned up many times. V usage is TRBV5-5 and J usage is TRBJ2-1, with D perhaps TRBD1 (5 bases). The CDR3 loop spans 15 amino acids. V was shortened by 5 bases and J by 5 bases, with 17 bases between the two germline ends. Germline lookup yields CDR1 SGHKS and CDR2 YYEKEE (reference sequence). Written as DNA, the CDR3 is TGTGCCAGCAGGATGACCGGCAGGGCCAACAATGAGCAGTTCTTC. Encoded protein: CASRMTGRANNEQFF.

In this sample, this clonotype turned up a few times. The chain recombines TRBV6-2 or TRBV6-3 with TRBJ2-2; 10 bases fit TRBD2. This CDR3 is 16 amino acids long. Germline CDR1 reads MNHEY; CDR2 reads SVGEGT. The J segment lost 4 bases and the V segment lost 6 bases, leaving 8 bases of the junction unmatched. As DNA, the CDR3 is TGTGCCAGCAGGGCCCCTAGCGGGGGCCCCACCGGGGAGCTGTTTTTT. Translating gives CASRAPSGGPTGELFF.

Ten or more counts support this clonotype. V and J are TRBV3-1 and TRBJ1-1, with 8 bases aligning to TRBD1. J gave up 4 bases and V 4 bases, and 2 bases lay outside the gene matches. CDR1 is LGHDT, CDR2 YNNKEL, per germline (reference sequence). The CDR3 has 13 amino acids. CDR3 coding DNA: TGTGCCAGCAGCCCAGACAGGGGCACTGAAGCTTTCTTT. Translating it yields CASSPDRGTEAFF.

The rearrangement uses TRBV28 and TRBJ1-5, with a possible D match to TRBD1 (5 bases). CDR1 is MDHEN, CDR2 SYDVKM, per germline. This CDR3 contains 15 residues. V shed 3 bases and J shed 1 base, with 10 bases lying between them. CDR3 loop: CASSLPGLSNQPQHF. The CDR3 DNA follows: TGTGCCAGCAGTTTGCCAGGGTTGAGCAATCAGCCCCAGCATTTT.

V gene TRBV2 combines with J gene TRBJ1-1; D ambiguous. Trimming stripped 4 bases from V and 1 base from J, with 13 bases between. The CDR3 runs to 15 residues. The germline V gene encodes CDR1 SNHLY and CDR2 FYNNEI. The CDR3 coding sequence is TGTGCCAGCAGTGGAACAGCGACGTCGAACACTGAAGCTTTCTTT. It encodes CASSGTATSNTEAFF.

This clonotype was recorded many times. V is TRBV18 and J is TRBJ2-7; a weak D match, TRBD2 (5 bases). V shed 2 bases and J shed 2 bases, with 10 bases lying between them. Germline V gives CDR1 KGHSH, CDR2 LQKENI. This CDR3 comprises 14 residues. The CDR3 nucleotides read TGTGCCAGCTCACCAACAACGGGAACCTACGAGCAGTACTTC. Translating gives CASSPTTGTYEQYF.

This clonotype was seen ten or more times. The V and J genes are TRBV7-9 and TRBJ2-3; D gene uncertain. The CDR3 contains 15 residues. Trimming cost V 2 bases and J 0 bases, with 9 bases left between them. CDR1 is SEHNR and CDR2 is FQNEAQ in the germline V gene (reference sequence). The CDR3 sequence is CASSLKASSTDTQYF. CDR3 nucleotides: TGTGCCAGCAGCTTAAAGGCTTCTAGCACAGATACGCAGTATTTT.

CDR3 region: CASTPTGAYEQYF. The CDR3 DNA is TGTGCCAGTACCCCGACAGGAGCCTACGAGCAGTACTTC. This chain joins TRBV19 and TRBJ2-7, with a possible D match to TRBD1 (6 bases). CDR1 is LNHDA and CDR2 is SQIVND in the germline V gene (reference sequence). The CDR3 sequence is 13 residues long. Trimming took off 7 bases at V and 2 bases at J, with 12 bases between the two ends.

The chain couples TRBV11-2 to TRBJ2-5; D assignment may be TRBD1 or TRBD2 (5 bases each). Germline values: CDR1 SGHAT, CDR2 FQNNGV. With 2 bases removed from V and 4 bases from J, the gap between germline ends came to 14 bases. The CDR3 loop spans 15 amino acids. The CDR3 loop reads CASSLRGMGGETQYF. In DNA form, the CDR3 reads TGTGCCAGCAGCTTACGGGGCATGGGTGGAGAGACCCAGTACTTC.

This clonotype was seen at least ten times. The chain has TRBV7-2 and TRBJ2-3; D ambiguous. V was shortened by 2 bases and J by 6 bases, with 6 bases between the two germline ends. The CDR3 is 12 amino acids. Germline assignment: CDR1 SGHTA and CDR2 FQGNSA. CDR3 DNA sequence: TGTGCCAGCAGCTTAATGGCGGATACGCAGTATTTT. This encodes CASSLMADTQYF.

This clonotype has ten or more counts. The rearrangement uses TRBV5-1 and TRBJ2-5, with 7 bases matching TRBD1. V shed 7 bases, J shed 2 bases, and the junction held 8 bases outside the gene matches. The CDR3 covers 14 residues. CDR1 is SGHRS, CDR2 YFSETQ, per germline. In nucleotides, the CDR3 is TGCGCCAGCTCTAAAGACAGGGTACAAGAGACCCAGTACTTC. It specifies CASSKDRVQETQYF.

This clonotype has just a few counts. V gene TRBV6-1 combines with J gene TRBJ1-1, with D possibly matching TRBD1 (5 bases). V was clipped by 6 bases and J by 4 bases, with 12 bases between them. Germline lookup yields CDR1 MNHNS and CDR2 SASEGT. The CDR3 is 13 residues long. The CDR3 loop is CASSGIRGTEAFF. The DNA for the CDR3 is TGTGCCAGCAGCGGTATAAGGGGCACTGAAGCTTTCTTT.

This clonotype appeared many times. The chain is built from TRBV20-1 and TRBJ2-7; perhaps D is TRBD1 or TRBD2 (5 bases each). Germline CDR1 DFQATT, CDR2 SNEGSKA (reference sequence). The germline V and J ends were trimmed by 0 bases and 5 bases, with 17 bases remaining between them. The CDR3 extends over 15 amino acids. CDR3 nucleotides: TGCAGTGCTAGAGATTTAAAAAGGGGAGACGACGAGCAGTACTTC. Its protein is CSARDLKRGDDEQYF.

The CDR3 reads CASSFPLGEQYF. The CDR3 DNA reads as TGTGCCAGCAGTTTCCCCCTTGGCGAGCAGTACTTC. The chain has TRBV28 and TRBJ2-7; D gene unclear. CDR1 and CDR2 from the germline V gene are MDHEN and SYDVKM. The CDR3 has 12 residues. V was pared by 3 bases and J by 6 bases, with 9 bases between.

This clonotype appeared many times. The chain has TRBV10-1 and TRBJ2-1, with 9 bases aligning to TRBD2. The CDR3 runs 15 residues. The ends lost 5 bases at V and 3 bases at J; junction bases unmatched: 5. The V gene's germline CDR1 is WNHNN and CDR2 SYGVQD (reference sequence). CDR3: CASSPLAGDYNEQFF. DNA for the CDR3: TGCGCCAGCAGTCCTTTAGCGGGGGACTACAATGAGCAGTTCTTC.

The V gene is TRBV7-2, the J gene TRBJ2-1; either TRBD1 or TRBD2 may fit D (5 bases each). The germline gives CDR1 SGHTA, CDR2 FQGNSA. Between the trimmed V and J ends, which lost 1 base and 5 bases, there was a span of 15 bases. This CDR3 has 16 amino acids. The DNA for the CDR3 is TGTGCCAGCAGCTTAGGTCCGGGGCCCCCCCACAATGAGCAGTTCTTC. As protein: CASSLGPGPPHNEQFF.

This clonotype has ten or more counts. CDR3 in DNA: TGCGCCAGCAGTGAAATCGTGGGCGGGGGATCAGAGACCCAGTACTTC. Protein sequence: CASSEIVGGGSETQYF. The J gene is TRBJ2-5, the V gene TRBV10-2; 7 bases are shared with TRBD2. The CDR3 covers 16 residues. With V trimmed by 3 bases and J by 4 bases, 11 bases remained unmatched. Germline V gives CDR1 WSHSY, CDR2 SAAADI.

V gene TRBV18 combines with J gene TRBJ2-1, with D unresolved. Germline values: CDR1 KGHSH, CDR2 LQKENI. The CDR3 totals 13 residues. V lost 3 bases and J 5 bases, leaving 8 bases between the germline ends. The CDR3, as DNA: TGTGCCAGCTCACCTGCCAACAACAATGAGCAGTTCTTC. The encoded protein is CASSPANNNEQFF.